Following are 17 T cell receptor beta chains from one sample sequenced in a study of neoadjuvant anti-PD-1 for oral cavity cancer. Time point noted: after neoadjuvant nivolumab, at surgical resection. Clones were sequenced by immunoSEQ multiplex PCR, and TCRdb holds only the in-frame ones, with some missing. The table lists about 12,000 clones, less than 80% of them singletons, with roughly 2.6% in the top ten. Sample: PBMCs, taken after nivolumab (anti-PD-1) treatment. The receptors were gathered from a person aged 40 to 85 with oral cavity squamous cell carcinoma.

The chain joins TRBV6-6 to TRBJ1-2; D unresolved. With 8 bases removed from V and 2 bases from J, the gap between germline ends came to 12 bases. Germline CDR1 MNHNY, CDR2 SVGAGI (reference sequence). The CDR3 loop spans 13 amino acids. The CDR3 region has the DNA TGTGCCAGCCGAGGCCAGATAAACTATGGCTACACCTTC. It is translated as CASRGQINYGYTF.

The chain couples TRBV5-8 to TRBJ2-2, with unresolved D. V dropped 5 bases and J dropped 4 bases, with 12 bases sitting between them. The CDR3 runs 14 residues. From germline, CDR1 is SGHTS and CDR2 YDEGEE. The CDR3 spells CASSLAGSTGELFF. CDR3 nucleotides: TGTGCCAGCAGTTTAGCAGGATCCACCGGGGAGCTGTTTTTT.

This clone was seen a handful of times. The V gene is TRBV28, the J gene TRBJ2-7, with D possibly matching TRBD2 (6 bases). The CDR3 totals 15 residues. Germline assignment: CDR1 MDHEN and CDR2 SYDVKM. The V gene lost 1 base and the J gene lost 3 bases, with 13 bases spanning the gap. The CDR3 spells CASSLYREKLYEQYF. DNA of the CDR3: TGTGCCAGCAGTTTATACCGGGAGAAACTCTACGAGCAGTACTTC. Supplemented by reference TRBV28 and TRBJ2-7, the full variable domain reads DVKVTQSSRYLVKRTGEKVFLECVQDMDHENMFWYRQDPGLGLRLIYFSYDVKMKEKGDIPEGYSVSREKKERFSLILESASTNQTSMYLCASSLYREKLYEQYFGPGTRLTVT.

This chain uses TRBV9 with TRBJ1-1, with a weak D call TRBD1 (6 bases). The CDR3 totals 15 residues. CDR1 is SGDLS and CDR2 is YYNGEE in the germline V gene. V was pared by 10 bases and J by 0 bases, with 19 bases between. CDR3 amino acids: CASRGGGSVNTEAFF. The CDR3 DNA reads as TGTGCCTCCCGAGGGGGGGGCTCGGTGAACACTGAAGCTTTCTTT.

This chain's CDR3 is CASKPGQGRGEQFF. In DNA, the CDR3 is TGTGCCAGTAAACCGGGACAGGGAAGGGGTGAGCAGTTCTTC. The genes are TRBV19 and TRBJ2-1; 9 bases line up with TRBD1. The CDR3 is 14 residues long. The V gene end was trimmed by 7 bases and the J gene end by 9 bases; junction bases not matched to a gene: 10. CDR1 and CDR2 from the germline V gene are LNHDA and SQIVND (reference sequence).

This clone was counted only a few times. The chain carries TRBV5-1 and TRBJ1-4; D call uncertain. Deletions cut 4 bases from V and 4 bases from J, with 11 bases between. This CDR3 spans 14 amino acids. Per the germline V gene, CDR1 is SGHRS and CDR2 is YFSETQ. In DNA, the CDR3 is TGCGCCAGCAGCCACACTGGGATTAATGAAAAACTGTTTTTT. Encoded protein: CASSHTGINEKLFF.

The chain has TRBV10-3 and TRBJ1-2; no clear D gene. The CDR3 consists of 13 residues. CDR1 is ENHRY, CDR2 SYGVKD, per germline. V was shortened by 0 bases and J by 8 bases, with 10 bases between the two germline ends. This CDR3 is CAISESGRGGYTF. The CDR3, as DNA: TGTGCCATCAGTGAGTCCGGGAGAGGAGGCTACACCTTC.

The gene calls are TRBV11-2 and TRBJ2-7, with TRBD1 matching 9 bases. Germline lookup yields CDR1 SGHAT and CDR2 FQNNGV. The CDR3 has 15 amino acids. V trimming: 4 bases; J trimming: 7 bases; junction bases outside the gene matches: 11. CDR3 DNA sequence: TGTGCCAGCAGCTCGGCTCGGACAGGGGTGGGGGAGCAGTACTTC. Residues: CASSSARTGVGEQYF.

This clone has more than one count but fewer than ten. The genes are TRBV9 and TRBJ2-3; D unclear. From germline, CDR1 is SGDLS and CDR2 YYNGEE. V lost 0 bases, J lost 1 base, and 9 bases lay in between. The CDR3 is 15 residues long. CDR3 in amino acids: CASSVDPARTDTQYF. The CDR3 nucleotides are TGTGCCAGCAGCGTAGACCCGGCCCGCACAGATACGCAGTATTTT.

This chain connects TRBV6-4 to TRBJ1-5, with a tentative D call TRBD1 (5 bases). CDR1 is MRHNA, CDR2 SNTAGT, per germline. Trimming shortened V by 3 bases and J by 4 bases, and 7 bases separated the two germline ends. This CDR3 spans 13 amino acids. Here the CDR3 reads CASSEGVNQPQHF. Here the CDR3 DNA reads TGTGCCAGCAGTGAGGGGGTTAATCAGCCCCAGCATTTT.

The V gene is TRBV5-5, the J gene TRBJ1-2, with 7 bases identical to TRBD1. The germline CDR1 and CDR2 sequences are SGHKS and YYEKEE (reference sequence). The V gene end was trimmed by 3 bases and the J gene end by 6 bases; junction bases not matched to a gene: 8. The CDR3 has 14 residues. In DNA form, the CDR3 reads TGTGCCAGCAGCTCGCTGACAGGGCCGGATGGCTACACCTTC. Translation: CASSSLTGPDGYTF. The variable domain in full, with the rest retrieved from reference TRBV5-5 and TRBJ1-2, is DAGVTQSPTHLIKTRGQQVTLRCSPISGHKSVSWYQQVLGQGPQFIFQYYEKEERGRGNFPDRFSARQFPNYSSELNVNALLLGDSALYLCASSSLTGPDGYTFGSGTRLTVV.

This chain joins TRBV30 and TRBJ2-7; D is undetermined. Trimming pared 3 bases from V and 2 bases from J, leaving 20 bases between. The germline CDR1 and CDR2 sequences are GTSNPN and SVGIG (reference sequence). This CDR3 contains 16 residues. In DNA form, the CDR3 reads TGTGCCTGGAGACCTCTTCCGGGTTCGTGGACCTACGAGCAGTACTTC. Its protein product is CAWRPLPGSWTYEQYF.

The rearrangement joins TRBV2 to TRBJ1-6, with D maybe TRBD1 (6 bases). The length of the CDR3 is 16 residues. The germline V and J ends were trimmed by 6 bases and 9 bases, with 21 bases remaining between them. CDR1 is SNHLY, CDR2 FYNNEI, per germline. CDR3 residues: CASRGAGNREASPLHF. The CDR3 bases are TGTGCCAGCAGAGGGGCCGGGAACAGGGAAGCTTCACCCCTCCACTTT. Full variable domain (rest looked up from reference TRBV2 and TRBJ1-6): EPEVTQTPSHQVTQMGQEVILRCVPISNHLYFYWYRQILGQKVEFLVSFYNNEISEKSEIFDDQFSVERPDGSNFTLKIRSTKLEDSAMYFCASRGAGNREASPLHFGNGTRLTVT.

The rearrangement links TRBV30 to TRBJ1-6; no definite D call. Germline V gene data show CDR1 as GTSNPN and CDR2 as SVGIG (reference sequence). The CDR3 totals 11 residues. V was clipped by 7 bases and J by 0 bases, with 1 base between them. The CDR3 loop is CAYSYNSPLHF. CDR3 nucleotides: TGTGCCTACTCCTATAATTCACCCCTCCACTTT.

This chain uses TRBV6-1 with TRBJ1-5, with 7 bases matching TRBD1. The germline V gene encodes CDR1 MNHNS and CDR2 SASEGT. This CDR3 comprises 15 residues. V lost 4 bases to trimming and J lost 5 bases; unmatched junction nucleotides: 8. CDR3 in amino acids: CASSASTGADQPQHF. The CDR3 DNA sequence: TGTGCCAGCAGTGCATCCACAGGGGCCGATCAGCCCCAGCATTTT.

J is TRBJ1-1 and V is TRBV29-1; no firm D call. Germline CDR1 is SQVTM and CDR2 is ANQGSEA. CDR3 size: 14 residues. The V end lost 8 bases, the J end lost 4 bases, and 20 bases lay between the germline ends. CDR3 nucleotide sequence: TGCAGCCTAACACCGAGTGGGCTGGGCACTGAAGCTTTCTTT. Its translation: CSLTPSGLGTEAFF.

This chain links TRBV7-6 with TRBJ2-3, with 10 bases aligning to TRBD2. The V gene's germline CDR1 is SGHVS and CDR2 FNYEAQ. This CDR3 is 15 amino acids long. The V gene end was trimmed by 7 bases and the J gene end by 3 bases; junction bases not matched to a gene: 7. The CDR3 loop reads CASTQSGGATDTQYF. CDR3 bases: TGTGCCAGCACCCAGAGCGGGGGGGCGACAGATACGCAGTATTTT. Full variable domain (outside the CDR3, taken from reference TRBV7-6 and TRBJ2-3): GAGVSQSPRYKVTKRGQDVALRCDPISGHVSLYWYRQALGQGPEFLTYFNYEAQQDKSGLPNDRFSAERPEGSISTLTIQRTEQRDSAMYRCASTQSGGATDTQYFGPGTRLTVL.